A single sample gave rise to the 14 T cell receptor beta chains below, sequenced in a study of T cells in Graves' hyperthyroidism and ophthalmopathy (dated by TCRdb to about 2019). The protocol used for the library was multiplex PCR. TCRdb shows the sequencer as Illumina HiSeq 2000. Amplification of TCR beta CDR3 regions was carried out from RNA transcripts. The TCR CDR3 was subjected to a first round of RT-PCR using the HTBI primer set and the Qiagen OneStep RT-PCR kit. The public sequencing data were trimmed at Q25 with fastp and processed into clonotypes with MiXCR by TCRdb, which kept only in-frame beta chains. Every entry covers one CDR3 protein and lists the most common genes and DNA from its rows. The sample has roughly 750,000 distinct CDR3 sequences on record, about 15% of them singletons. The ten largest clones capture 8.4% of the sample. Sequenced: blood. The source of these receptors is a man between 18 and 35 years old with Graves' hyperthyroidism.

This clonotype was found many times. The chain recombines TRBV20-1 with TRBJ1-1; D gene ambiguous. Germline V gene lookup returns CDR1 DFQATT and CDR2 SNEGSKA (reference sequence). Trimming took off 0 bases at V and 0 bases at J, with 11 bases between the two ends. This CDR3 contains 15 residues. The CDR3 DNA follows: TGCAGTGCTAGAGATCGGACGGGGTTGAACACTGAAGCTTTCTTT. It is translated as CSARDRTGLNTEAFF.

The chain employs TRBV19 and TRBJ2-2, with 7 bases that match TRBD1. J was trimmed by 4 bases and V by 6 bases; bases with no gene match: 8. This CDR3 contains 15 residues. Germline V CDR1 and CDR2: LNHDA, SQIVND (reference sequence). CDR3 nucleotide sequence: TGTGCCAGTAGACCAGGGGGTTGGGGCACCGGGGAGCTGTTTTTT. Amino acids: CASRPGGWGTGELFF.

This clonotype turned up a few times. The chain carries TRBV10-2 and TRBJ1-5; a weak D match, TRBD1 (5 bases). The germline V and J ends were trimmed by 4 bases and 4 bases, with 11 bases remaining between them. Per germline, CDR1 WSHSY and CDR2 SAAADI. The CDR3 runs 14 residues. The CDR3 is CASSGQLGNQPQHF. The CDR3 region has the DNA TGCGCCAGCAGTGGACAGCTTGGGAATCAGCCCCAGCATTTT.

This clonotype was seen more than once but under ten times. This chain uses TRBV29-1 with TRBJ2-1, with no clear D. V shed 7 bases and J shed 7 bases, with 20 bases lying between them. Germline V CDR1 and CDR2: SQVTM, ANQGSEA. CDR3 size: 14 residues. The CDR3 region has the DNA TGCAGCGCCCGACCAGTCTCCCAAGGGAATGAGCAGTTCTTC. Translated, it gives CSARPVSQGNEQFF.

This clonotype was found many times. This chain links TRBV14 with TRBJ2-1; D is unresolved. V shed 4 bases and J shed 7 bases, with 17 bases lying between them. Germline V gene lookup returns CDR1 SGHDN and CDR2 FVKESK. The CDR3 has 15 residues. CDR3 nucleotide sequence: TGTGCCAGCAGCCCACCGGGCCCAAGGACGAATGAGCAGTTCTTC. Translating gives CASSPPGPRTNEQFF.

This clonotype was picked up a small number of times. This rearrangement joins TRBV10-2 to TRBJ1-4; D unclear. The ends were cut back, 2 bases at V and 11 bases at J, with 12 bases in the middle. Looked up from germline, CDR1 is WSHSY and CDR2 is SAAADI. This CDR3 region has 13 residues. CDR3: CASSEVGQYKLFF. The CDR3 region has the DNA TGCGCCAGCAGTGAGGTCGGGCAGTACAAACTGTTTTTT.

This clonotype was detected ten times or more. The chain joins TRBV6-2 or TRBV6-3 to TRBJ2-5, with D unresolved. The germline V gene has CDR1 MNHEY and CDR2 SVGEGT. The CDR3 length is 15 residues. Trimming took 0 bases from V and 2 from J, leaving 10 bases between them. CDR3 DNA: TGTGCCAGCAGTTACTCCGCACTCGTACAAGAGACCCAGTACTTC. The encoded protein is CASSYSALVQETQYF.

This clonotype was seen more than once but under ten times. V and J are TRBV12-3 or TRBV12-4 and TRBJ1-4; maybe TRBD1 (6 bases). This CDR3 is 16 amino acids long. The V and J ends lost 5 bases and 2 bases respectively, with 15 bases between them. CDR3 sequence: CASSAQGKATNEKLFF. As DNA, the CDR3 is TGTGCCAGCAGTGCTCAGGGGAAGGCGACTAATGAAAAACTGTTTTTT.

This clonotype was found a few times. CDR3 in amino acids: CASSSSGTGTDTQYF. Written as DNA, the CDR3 is TGTGCCAGCAGTTCCTCCGGGACAGGCACAGATACGCAGTATTTT. The chain carries TRBV27 and TRBJ2-3; 7 nucleotides agree with TRBD1. Germline assignment: CDR1 MNHEY and CDR2 SMNVEV (reference sequence). V lost 4 bases and J lost 1; bases outside the gene matches: 5. CDR3 length equals 15 residues.

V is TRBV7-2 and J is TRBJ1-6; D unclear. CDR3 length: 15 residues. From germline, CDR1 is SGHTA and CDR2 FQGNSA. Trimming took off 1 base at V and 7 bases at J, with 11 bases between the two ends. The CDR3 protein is CASSLVPGQNSPLHF. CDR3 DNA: TGTGCCAGCAGCTTAGTCCCCGGGCAGAATTCACCCCTCCACTTT.

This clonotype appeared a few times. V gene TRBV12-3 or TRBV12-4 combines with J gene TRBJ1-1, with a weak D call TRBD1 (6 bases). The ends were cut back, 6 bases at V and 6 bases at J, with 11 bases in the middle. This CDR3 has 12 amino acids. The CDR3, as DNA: TGTGCCAGCAGACCCGGGACACCTGAAGCTTTCTTT. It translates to CASRPGTPEAFF.

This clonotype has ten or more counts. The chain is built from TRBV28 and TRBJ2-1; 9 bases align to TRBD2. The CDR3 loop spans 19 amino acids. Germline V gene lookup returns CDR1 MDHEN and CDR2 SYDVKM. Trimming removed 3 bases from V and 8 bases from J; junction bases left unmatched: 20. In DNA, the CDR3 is TGTGCCAGCAGTTTTGGACACCCCCAAGTAGGCGGGAGGGCCGATGAGCAGTTCTTC. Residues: CASSFGHPQVGGRADEQFF. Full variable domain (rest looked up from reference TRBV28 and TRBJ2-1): DVKVTQSSRYLVKRTGEKVFLECVQDMDHENMFWYRQDPGLGLRLIYFSYDVKMKEKGDIPEGYSVSREKKERFSLILESASTNQTSMYLCASSFGHPQVGGRADEQFFGPGTRLTVL.

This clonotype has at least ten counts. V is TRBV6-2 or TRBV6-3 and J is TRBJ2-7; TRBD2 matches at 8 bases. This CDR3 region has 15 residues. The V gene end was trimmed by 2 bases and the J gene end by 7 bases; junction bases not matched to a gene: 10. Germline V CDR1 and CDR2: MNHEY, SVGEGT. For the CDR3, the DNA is TGTGCCAGCAGTTACGTGACGGGAGGGCCTCGAGAGCAGTACTTC. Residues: CASSYVTGGPREQYF.

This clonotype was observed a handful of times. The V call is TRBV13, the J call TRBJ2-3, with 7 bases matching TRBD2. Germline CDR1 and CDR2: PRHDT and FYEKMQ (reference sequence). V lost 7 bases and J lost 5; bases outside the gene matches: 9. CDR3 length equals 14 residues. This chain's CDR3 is CASTLERDLDTQYF. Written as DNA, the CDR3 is TGTGCCAGCACCCTGGAGCGGGACTTAGATACGCAGTATTTT.